One TCR beta chain is described in this entry. The target antigen is unknown. The data are from a study of lymphopenia after photon versus proton radiotherapy. Profiling relied on immunoSEQ multiplex PCR, and the TCRdb table lists in-frame clones only, not all of them. The table includes about 12,000 clones, roughly 90% detected once. Study-level findings and limits: A bigger post-nadir fall in TCR diversity correlated inversely with survival time in deceased patients. Post-nadir diversity loss with photons came from oligoclonal expansion, particularly CD8+ Temra cells. Authors raise, but do not show, better survival with proton therapy.

V lost 2 bases, J lost 5 bases, and 13 bases lay in between. Germline loops: CDR1 SEHNR, CDR2 FQNEAQ (reference sequence). The CDR3 runs 15 residues. The gene calls are TRBV7-9 and TRBJ2-1; no definite D call. Sequencing was performed on peripheral blood, taken from a patient treated with proton-based radiotherapy. This clonotype was obtained from a man in his sixties with pancreatic cancer. The CDR3 region has the DNA TGTGCCAGCAGCTTAAATTTGCAGGCGAACAATGAGCAGTTCTTC. Translation gives CASSLNLQANNEQFF.